This T cell receptor beta chain originates from a study of TIL therapy for anti-PD-1-resistant metastatic lung cancer. Turning to the study itself: Tumors had a median PD-L1 proportion score of 5% to 6.5%.

This was the immunoSEQ v3 assay. Libraries were sequenced to approximately 2 million read pairs (survey) or 5-6 million (deep). The protocol was immunoSEQ multiplex PCR, while the TCRdb copy is restricted to in-frame clones and leaves out a portion. The profile shows 95,000 or so clones, just over 65% of them singletons. V lost 0 bases, J lost 6 bases, and 9 bases lay in between. Germline CDR1 is MNHEY and CDR2 is SVGAGI. The CDR3 consists of 14 residues. Stated time point: pre-treatment sample, taken before nivolumab and TIL therapy. Pleural nodules or supraclavicular lymph nodes made up most of the excised metastases sampled. Progressing patients received lymphodepletion, expanded TIL infusion and IL-2. Worth noting for this clone: The antigen remains unidentified.

Findings and limits, study-wide: Many TIL product clones were absent from baseline tumor, suggesting clonal contraction.

The clonotype comes from a person aged 25 to 80 with non-small cell lung cancer. The chain links TRBV6-5 to TRBJ2-1; D not certain. Sequences were derived from tumor tissue, sampled at baseline. CDR3 DNA sequence: TGTGCCAGCAGTTACTCCGGAGAAATCAATGAGCAGTTCTTC. Its protein product is CASSYSGEINEQFF.